These T cell receptor beta chains were read from a single sample in a study of blood T cells in healthy people across ages. TCRdb processed the 5' RACE reads anew with MiXCR; each CDR3 protein has one entry. In the table there are roughly 1,000,000 distinct CDR3 sequences, 20% to 25% of which are singletons. This same sample was also part of a study on T cells of mothers and their children.

Sequenced material: blood. Receptors were obtained from a girl aged 2-10 years in good health. CDR3s include the opening cysteine and the closing phenylalanine or tryptophan. A D gene is named only where the DNA matches it firmly. The size entry is marked missing in some rows and otherwise reads once, few, many or a size class.

D gene	V gene	clone size	J gene	CDR3 protein	CDR3 DNA
TRBD2	TRBV24-1	few	TRBJ2-1	CATSDGLAGVSNEQFF	TGTGCCACCAGTGACGGACTAGCGGGAGTAAGCAATGAGCAGTTCTTC
.	TRBV28	few	TRBJ2-7	CASSFPGKPGQYF	TGTGCCAGCAGTTTCCCTGGGAAACCAGGGCAGTACTTC
TRBD2	TRBV11-2	few	TRBJ2-1	CASSLPGLAKDEQFF	TGTGCCAGCAGCTTACCGGGACTAGCAAAGGATGAGCAGTTCTTC
.	TRBV4-3	few	TRBJ1-4	CASSQDRLVGTATNEKLFF	TGCGCCAGCAGCCAAGACCGACTGGTGGGCACCGCAACTAATGAAAAACTGTTTTTT
.	TRBV11-2	few	TRBJ2-7	CASSLEMGEQYF	TGTGCCAGCAGCTTAGAAATGGGAGAGCAGTACTTC
TRBD2	TRBV7-2	many	TRBJ2-7	CASSLRLAGYEQYF	TGTGCCAGCAGTTTACGACTAGCGGGCTACGAGCAGTACTTC
TRBD2	TRBV12-3/TRBV12-4	few	TRBJ2-5	CASSLLGGGIQETQYF	TGTGCCAGCAGTTTATTGGGCGGGGGGATCCAAGAGACCCAGTACTTC
.	TRBV28	.	TRBJ1-3	CASPARDGNTIYF	TGTGCCTCCCCTGCGCGGGATGGAAACACCATATATTTT
TRBD2	TRBV6-5	few	TRBJ2-3	CASSLTLAWGTDTQYF	TGTGCCAGCAGCTTAACACTAGCGTGGGGGACAGATACGCAGTATTTT
.	TRBV28	many	TRBJ2-1	CASSLAGTSYNEQFF	TGTGCCAGCAGTTTGGCGGGAACCTCCTACAATGAGCAGTTCTTC
TRBD2	TRBV7-8	.	TRBJ2-7	CASTETGLAGDEQYF	TGTGCCAGCACCGAGACGGGACTAGCGGGCGACGAGCAGTACTTC
.	TRBV7-3	.	TRBJ2-2	CASSLEGVPNTGELFF	TGTGCCAGCAGCTTAGAAGGAGTCCCGAACACCGGGGAGCTGTTTTTT
.	TRBV6-2/TRBV6-3	few	TRBJ2-1	CASSPRQTHNEQFF	TGTGCCAGCAGTCCCCGTCAGACCCACAATGAGCAGTTCTTC
TRBD1	TRBV4-3	.	TRBJ2-3	CASSQDRDRVFGTQYF	TGCGCCAGCAGCCAGGACCGGGACAGGGTGTTCGGTACGCAGTATTTT
TRBD2	TRBV29-1	.	TRBJ2-3	CSVSVVSAGGPVDTQYF	TGCAGCGTATCAGTGGTGTCGGCGGGAGGGCCTGTAGATACGCAGTATTTT
.	TRBV5-1	.	TRBJ2-2	CASSLTYAGELFF	TGCGCCAGCAGCTTGACCTACGCGGGGGAGCTGTTTTTT
.	TRBV4-3	few	TRBJ2-6	CASSQRTGANVLTF	TGCGCCAGCAGCCAGAGGACTGGGGCCAACGTCCTGACTTTC
TRBD1	TRBV6-5	.	TRBJ2-5	CAISPGTGETQYF	TGTGCCATCTCCCCCGGGACAGGCGAGACCCAGTACTTC
.	TRBV12-3/TRBV12-4	few	TRBJ2-7	CASSLTTTYEQYF	TGTGCCAGCAGTTTGACCACCACCTACGAGCAGTACTTC
TRBD2	TRBV5-1	few	TRBJ2-2	CASSEREVKNTGELFF	TGCGCCAGCAGCGAACGGGAGGTAAAGAACACCGGGGAGCTGTTTTTT
.	TRBV29-1	.	TRBJ1-1	CSVQVGNTEAFF	TGCAGCGTTCAGGTGGGGAACACTGAAGCTTTCTTT
TRBD1	TRBV7-9	few	TRBJ1-6	CASSLLRDRVNNSPLHF	TGTGCCAGCAGCTTACTCCGGGACAGGGTTAATAATTCACCCCTCCACTTT
.	TRBV7-9	few	TRBJ2-1	CASSFIGNEQFF	TGTGCCAGCAGCTTTATTGGTAATGAGCAGTTCTTC
.	TRBV4-3	.	TRBJ1-1	CASSQDRAGDAEAFF	TGCGCCAGCAGCCAAGATCGGGCGGGGGATGCTGAAGCTTTCTTT
.	TRBV20-1	few	TRBJ2-5	CSAMENFQEDQYF	TGCAGTGCTATGGAAAACTTTCAAGAGGACCAGTACTTC
TRBD1	TRBV7-2	few	TRBJ1-4	CASSRDRVFTNEKLFF	TGTGCCAGCAGCCGGGACAGGGTTTTTACTAATGAAAAACTGTTTTTT
.	TRBV29-1	few	TRBJ2-6	CSVEARENVLTF	TGCAGCGTTGAGGCCAGGGAGAACGTCCTGACTTTC
.	TRBV20-1	.	TRBJ1-4	CSARGLVGAEPEKLFF	TGCAGTGCTAGGGGTCTTGTAGGGGCAGAACCTGAAAAACTGTTTTTT
TRBD1	TRBV7-2	few	TRBJ1-1	CASSLYGQASEAFF	TGTGCCAGCAGCCTATACGGACAGGCCTCTGAAGCTTTCTTT
TRBD2	TRBV28	few	TRBJ2-1	CASSYQSGLVGDEQFF	TGTGCCAGCTCATACCAGTCGGGACTAGTGGGCGATGAGCAGTTCTTC
.	TRBV7-9	.	TRBJ2-7	CASNLRYEQYF	TGTGCCAGCAACCTCCGCTACGAGCAGTACTTC
.	TRBV20-1	.	TRBJ1-1	CSAPSRTKNTEAYF	TGCAGTGCCCCCAGCAGGACAAAAAACACTGAAGCTTACTTT
.	TRBV4-1	.	TRBJ1-1	CASSQMTDLNTEAFF	TGCGCCAGCAGCCAAATGACAGATTTGAACACTGAAGCTTTCTTT
.	TRBV7-2	.	TRBJ2-3	CASSPGHSDTQYF	TGTGCCAGCAGCCCAGGACACTCAGATACGCAGTATTTT
TRBD2	TRBV6-2/TRBV6-3	.	TRBJ2-1	CASSYGLAGHNEQFF	TGTGCCAGCAGTTATGGACTAGCGGGGCACAATGAGCAGTTCTTC
.	TRBV28	.	TRBJ2-7	CASSLIKTGRYEQYF	TGTGCCAGCAGTTTAATCAAAACAGGGCGGTACGAGCAGTACTTC
TRBD2	TRBV20-1	.	TRBJ2-7	CSARSGKNEQYF	TGCAGTGCTCGCAGCGGGAAGAACGAGCAGTACTTC
.	TRBV12-3/TRBV12-4	few	TRBJ2-7	CASSRDGMGEQYF	TGTGCCAGCAGCCGGGACGGGATGGGCGAGCAGTACTTC
TRBD2	TRBV20-1	.	TRBJ2-5	CSARWTSGTGETQYF	TGCAGTGCTAGATGGACTAGCGGGACTGGGGAGACCCAGTACTTC
.	TRBV28	.	TRBJ2-5	CASSRLPGLNLETQYF	TGTGCCAGCAGCCGACTCCCGGGACTTAACTTAGAGACCCAGTACTTC
.	TRBV7-2	few	TRBJ2-5	CASSLASGWGETQYF	TGTGCCAGCAGCTTAGCGTCAGGGTGGGGGGAGACCCAGTACTTC
.	TRBV6-1	few	TRBJ2-1	CASSPSPAETYNEQFF	TGTGCCAGCAGCCCCAGCCCGGCGGAGACGTACAATGAGCAGTTCTTC
TRBD2	TRBV20-1	.	TRBJ2-1	CSARDWGGAAFNEQFF	TGCAGTGCTAGAGATTGGGGGGGAGCAGCGTTCAATGAGCAGTTCTTC
TRBD2	TRBV4-1	few	TRBJ2-1	CASSQISGSGSGSEQFF	TGCGCCAGCAGCCAAATTAGCGGGAGTGGGTCAGGGTCGGAGCAGTTCTTC
TRBD2	TRBV27	few	TRBJ2-1	CASSHTSGGAYNEQFF	TGTGCCAGCAGTCACACTAGCGGGGGGGCTTACAATGAGCAGTTCTTC
TRBD1	TRBV20-1	few	TRBJ2-5	CSASRDRSWNEQYF	TGCAGTGCTTCCAGGGACAGGTCTTGGAATGAGCAGTACTTC
.	TRBV20-1	.	TRBJ2-5	CSAYHDRKETQYF	TGCAGTGCTTATCACGACAGGAAAGAGACCCAGTACTTC
.	TRBV29-1	few	TRBJ2-5	CSAAQGVSVQETQYF	TGCAGCGCCGCGCAGGGTGTATCTGTCCAAGAGACCCAGTACTTC
.	TRBV20-1	once	TRBJ1-4	CSATGGGVNEKLFF	TGCAGTGCTACGGGCGGAGGAGTTAATGAAAAACTGTTTTTT
TRBD1	TRBV7-6	.	TRBJ2-7	CASSTGQVYEQYF	TGTGCCAGCAGCACCGGACAGGTCTACGAGCAGTACTTC
.	TRBV7-3	few	TRBJ2-2	CASTNSGLVGELFF	TGTGCCAGCACCAACTCAGGCCTAGTCGGGGAGCTGTTTTTT
.	TRBV28	few	TRBJ2-3	CASSFGGTGTDTQYF	TGTGCCAGCAGTTTTGGCGGGACCGGCACAGATACGCAGTATTTT
.	TRBV2	few	TRBJ2-2	CASKLNTGELFF	TGTGCCAGCAAACTTAACACCGGGGAGCTGTTTTTT